Listed below are T cell receptor beta chains from one sample, sequenced in a study of neoadjuvant anti-PD-1 for oral cavity cancer. Sequencing used immunoSEQ multiplex PCR; TCRdb keeps in-frame clones, though not all of them. The data hold around 65,000 clones, with roughly nine tenths observed a single time. The source was PBMCs, collected after nivolumab (anti-PD-1) treatment. The receptors were sampled from a person between 40 and 85 years old with oral cavity squamous cell carcinoma. Both conserved end residues are part of each CDR3. A D gene is named only where the DNA matches it firmly. Some rows mark clone size as missing; the rest say once, few, many or name a class of expanded clone.

d_call | clone_size | j_call | v_call | cdr3_nt | cdr3_aa
TRBD2 | NA | TRBJ2-4 | TRBV7-9 | TGTGCCAGCAGCTTGGGACACGGGGGGGCCGGAAACATTCAGTACTTC | CASSLGHGGAGNIQYF
NA | NA | TRBJ2-5 | TRBV25-1 | TGTGCCAGCAGTGAAGCATCACAAGAGACCCAGTACTTC | CASSEASQETQYF
NA | NA | TRBJ2-1 | TRBV6-6 | TGTGCCAGCAGTCCCGGCCGGGAGCAGTTCTTC | CASSPGREQFF
TRBD2 | NA | TRBJ2-1 | TRBV7-9 | TGTGCCAGCAGCTTATTTGCGGGAGCCAATGAGCAGTTCTTC | CASSLFAGANEQFF
TRBD2 | NA | TRBJ2-2 | TRBV25-1 | TGTGCCAGCAGCCCGACTAGCGGTTACACCGGGGAGCTGTTTTTT | CASSPTSGYTGELFF
NA | NA | TRBJ2-2 | TRBV5-1 | TGCGCCAGCAGCCTTGGACAGCATGGTACCGGGGAGCTGTTTTTT | CASSLGQHGTGELFF
NA | NA | TRBJ1-1 | TRBV6-5 | TGTGCCAGCAGTTACCAATCAGCTCCGAACACTGAAGCTTTCTTT | CASSYQSAPNTEAFF
TRBD1 | NA | TRBJ2-7 | TRBV19 | TGTGCCTCCGGTGTGGGACAGGGACCCTACGAGCAGTACTTC | CASGVGQGPYEQYF
NA | NA | TRBJ1-4 | TRBV15 | TGTGCCACCAGCAGGGGGGAGATGGCAACTAATGAAAAACTGTTTTTT | CATSRGEMATNEKLFF
TRBD2 | NA | TRBJ2-1 | TRBV4-2 | TGTGCCAGCAGCCAAGACCGCCTAGCGGGGGTTGAGCAGTTCTTC | CASSQDRLAGVEQFF
NA | once | TRBJ2-7 | TRBV6-5 | TGTGCCAGCAGTTATGGACATGGGTACGAGCAGTACTTC | CASSYGHGYEQYF
TRBD1 | NA | TRBJ1-3 | TRBV5-6 | TGTGCCAGCAGCTTGCCGGGACAGTCGGACACCATATATTTT | CASSLPGQSDTIYF
NA | NA | TRBJ2-6 | TRBV5-1 | TGCGCCAGCAGCACCTCTGGGGTTGGGGCCAACGTCCTGACTTTC | CASSTSGVGANVLTF
NA | once | TRBJ1-2 | TRBV19 | TGTGCCAGTAGTATATCTCTAGGGAGCGACTATGGCTACACCTTC | CASSISLGSDYGYTF
TRBD2 | NA | TRBJ2-1 | TRBV7-3 | TGTGCCAGCAGCTTCGGGGGGAGTTTTTACAATGAGCAGTTCTTC | CASSFGGSFYNEQFF
TRBD1 | NA | TRBJ1-5 | TRBV9 | TGTGCCAGCAGCCGGGGACAGGGGGTGCAGCCCCAGCATTTT | CASSRGQGVQPQHF
TRBD1 | once | TRBJ2-3 | TRBV10-3 | TGTGCCATAGAACGGGACAGGGAGGGAGATACGCAGTATTTT | CAIERDREGDTQYF
NA | NA | TRBJ2-1 | TRBV29-1 | TGCAGCGTTTTCAACCTCAATGAGCAGTTCTTC | CSVFNLNEQFF
NA | NA | TRBJ1-5 | TRBV6-1 | TGTGCCAGCAGAACCAGGGGTAATCGCAATCAGCCCCAGCATTTT | CASRTRGNRNQPQHF
NA | NA | TRBJ2-7 | TRBV27 | TGTGCCAGCAGTTCTATTCCGGGTTACGAGCAGTACTTC | CASSSIPGYEQYF
NA | NA | TRBJ2-2 | TRBV6-1 | TGTGCCAGCCAAATTACAGGGACGAACACCGGGGAGCTGTTTTTT | CASQITGTNTGELFF
NA | once | TRBJ1-2 | TRBV19 | TGTGCCAGTAGTATATGGTACGCCCTGGGCTATGGCTACACCTTC | CASSIWYALGYGYTF
NA | NA | TRBJ2-7 | TRBV2 | TGTGCCAGCAGGACTTCTTTTAGCTCCTACGAGCAGTACTTC | CASRTSFSSYEQYF
NA | NA | TRBJ2-1 | TRBV27 | TGTGCCAGCAGTAGCGGCAGATTATACAATGAGCAGTTCTTC | CASSSGRLYNEQFF
TRBD1 | NA | TRBJ1-1 | TRBV6-1 | TGTGCCAGCAGTGGGCGGGACAGGGGGATGTGGGCTTTCTTT | CASSGRDRGMWAFF
NA | NA | TRBJ1-5 | TRBV14 | TGTGCCAGCAGCCAAGAAGGGGGGAATCAGCCCCAGCATTTT | CASSQEGGNQPQHF